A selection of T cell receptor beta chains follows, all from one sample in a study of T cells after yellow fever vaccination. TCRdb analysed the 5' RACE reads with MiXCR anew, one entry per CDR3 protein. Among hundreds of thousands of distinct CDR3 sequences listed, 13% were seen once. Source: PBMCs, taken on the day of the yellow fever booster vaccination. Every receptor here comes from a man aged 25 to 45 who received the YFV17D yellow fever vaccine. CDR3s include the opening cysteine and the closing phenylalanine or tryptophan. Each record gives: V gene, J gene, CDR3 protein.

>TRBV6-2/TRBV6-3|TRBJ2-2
CASRDPGPGELFF
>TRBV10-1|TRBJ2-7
CASSDATRDRGSYEQYF
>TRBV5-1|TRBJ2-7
CASSPYGSSYEQYF
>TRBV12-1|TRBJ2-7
CASSPSRGTGSYEQYF
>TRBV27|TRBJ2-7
CASSLSRSFEQYF
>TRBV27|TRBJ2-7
CASRAGGLSYEQYF
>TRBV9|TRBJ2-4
CASSVEGTGNIQYF
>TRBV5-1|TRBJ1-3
CASSENTGVGNTIYF
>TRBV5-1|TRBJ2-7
CASSREGQVYEQYF
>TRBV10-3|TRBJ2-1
CAISASSGRDGDEQFF
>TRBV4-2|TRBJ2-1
CASSQEQGPSFGQFF
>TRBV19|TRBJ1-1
CASSQSGLGGTEALF
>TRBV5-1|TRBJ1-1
CASSFLPDSFDRAFF
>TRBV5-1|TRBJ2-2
CASSLAGLENTGELFF
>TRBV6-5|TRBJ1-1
CASKTVTEAFF
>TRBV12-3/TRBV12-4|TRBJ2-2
CASILTGELFF
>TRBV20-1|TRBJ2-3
CSAYDRGRVDTQYF
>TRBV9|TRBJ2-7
CASSTGGVEQYF
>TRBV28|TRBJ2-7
CASTPGTTYEQYF
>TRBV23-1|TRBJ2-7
CASSQPCGQGGPCYEQYF
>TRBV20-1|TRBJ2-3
CSARPTSRSDTQYF
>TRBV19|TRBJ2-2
CASSPGLVGPPGELFF
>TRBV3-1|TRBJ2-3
CASSQVSALSREGTTDTQYF
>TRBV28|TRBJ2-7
CASSHLGGTAYEQYF
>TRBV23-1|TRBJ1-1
CASSQPGRKRNTEAFF
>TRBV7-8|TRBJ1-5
CASSFHFDRDNQPQHF
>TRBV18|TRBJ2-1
CASSPRVSRYNEQFF
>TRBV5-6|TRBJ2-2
CASIRAWSGELFF
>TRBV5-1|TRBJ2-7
CASSMDRGVDEQYF
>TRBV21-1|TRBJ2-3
CASSRLAGEETDTQYF
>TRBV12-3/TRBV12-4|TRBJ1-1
CASSFPDRKRGTEAFF
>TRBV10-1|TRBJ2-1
CASSLTGGPGGNEQFF
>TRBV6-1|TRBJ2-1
CASASVGVYNEQFF
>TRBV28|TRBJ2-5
CASKTALGYQETQYF
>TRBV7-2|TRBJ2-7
CASSLVAATTFHEQYF
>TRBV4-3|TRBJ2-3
CASSQGSGSADTQYF
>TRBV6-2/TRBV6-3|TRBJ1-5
CASSYTGGYRNQPQHF
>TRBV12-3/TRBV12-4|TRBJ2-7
CASGKGYEQYF
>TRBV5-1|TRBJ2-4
CASSSGKRIAKNIQYF
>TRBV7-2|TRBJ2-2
CASSLGQGGELFF
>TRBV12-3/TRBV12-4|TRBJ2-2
CASSLGAGNTGELFF
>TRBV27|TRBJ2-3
CASSLGQWHKDTQYF
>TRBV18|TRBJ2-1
CASSIPLGSSYNEQFF
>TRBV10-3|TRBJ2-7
CAITSAGANEQYF
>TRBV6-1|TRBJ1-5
CASSPWGYGQPQHF
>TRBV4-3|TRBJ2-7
CASSQTAGTVTFEQYF
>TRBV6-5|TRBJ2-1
CASSYGGSGNEQFF
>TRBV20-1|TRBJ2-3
CSAYYRGTDTQYF
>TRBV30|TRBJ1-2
CAWSADRNYGYTF
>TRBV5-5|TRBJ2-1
CASSFQRDPNEQFF
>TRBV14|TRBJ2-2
CASSQHAGRTGELFF
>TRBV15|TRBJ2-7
CATSRDWLGGSYSYEQYF
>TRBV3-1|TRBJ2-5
CASRPSVGTQYF
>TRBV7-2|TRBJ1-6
CASSLSVRDEAPLHF
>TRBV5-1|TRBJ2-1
CASSLAPGSSYNEQFF
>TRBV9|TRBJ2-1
CASSVTLREGVNEQFF
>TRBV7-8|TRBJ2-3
CASSSRDFQRTDTQYF
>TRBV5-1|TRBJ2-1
CASTPPEVREPFF
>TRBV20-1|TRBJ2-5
CSAMNPDREIAETQYF